This note documents a single TCR beta chain sequence. These data come from a study of graft-versus-host responses after intestinal transplantation. The overall study: Recipients had transplants, and these were multivisceral, liver-intestinal, or isolated intestinal. Tacrolimus and steroids were given for 2 to 4 years to all recipients after anti-thymocyte globulin induction.

The repertoire was sequenced with immunoSEQ multiplex PCR; TCRdb's copy has only in-frame clones and lacks some. The profile covers 11,000 to 15,000 clones, with around a third appearing a single time and about 2% taken by the ten largest. With 2 bases removed from V and 6 bases from J, the gap between germline ends came to 15 bases. The CDR3 totals 14 residues. The germline gives CDR1 GTSNPN, CDR2 SVGIG (reference sequence). The researchers put roughly 200,000 CFSE-labeled responder cells into plates with roughly 200,000 irradiated, violet-dye-labeled stimulator cells. The chain has TRBV30 and TRBJ2-3; maybe TRBD2 (5 bases). The receptor's source is a human patient who received an intestinal transplant. Sequencing was performed on alloreactive CD8+ T cells from a mixed lymphocyte reaction culture, taken before intestinal transplant. Regarding subset: CFSE-low proliferating T cells sorted from approximately 6-day pre-transplant mixed lymphocyte reaction (GvH or HvG direction). CDR3 bases: TGTGCCTGGAGTTCAGGACTGGGAGCGGATACGCAGTATTTT. This gives the protein CAWSSGLGADTQYF.